This is a list of T cell receptor beta chains from one sample in a study of OX40 agonist ivuxolimab in advanced cancers. TCRdb's table, derived via immunoSEQ multiplex PCR, lists solely in-frame clones and lacks some. Among approximately 60,000 clones, about nine tenths were seen once, and the ten largest hold under 0.5%. Sequenced here: CD4+ or CD8+ T cells sorted from blood, sampled in a trial of the OX40 agonist ivuxolimab. These receptors originate from an adult with an advanced solid tumor such as melanoma, head and neck, liver or kidney cancer. Each CDR3 is given with its conserved first and last residue. A D gene is named only where the DNA matches it firmly. Only part of the rows carry a size: once, few, many, or a class if the clone is expanded.

D,J,V,size,DNA,CDR3
NA,TRBJ2-4,TRBV5-1,NA,TGCGCCAGCAGCCCTGGGGCCATAGAATCAAAAAACATTCAGTACTTC,CASSPGAIESKNIQYF
TRBD1,TRBJ1-1,TRBV6-5,NA,TGTGCCAGCATTTCCCCAGGGGGCAGCGCTGAAGCTTTCTTT,CASISPGGSAEAFF
TRBD1,TRBJ1-1,TRBV5-1,NA,TGCGCCAGCAGCTTCGAGGACAGGTTGAACACTGAAGCTTTCTTT,CASSFEDRLNTEAFF
NA,TRBJ2-7,TRBV2,NA,TGTGCCAGCAGAGTACGCAGGGTTGCGTACGAGCAGTACTTC,CASRVRRVAYEQYF
NA,TRBJ2-1,TRBV4-1,NA,TGCGCCAGCAGCACGGTGAGCGGGCCATACTTCAATGAGCAGTTCTTC,CASSTVSGPYFNEQFF
NA,TRBJ1-3,TRBV7-2,NA,TGTGCCAGCAGCTTAGACGGAGCTTCTGGAAACACCATATATTTT,CASSLDGASGNTIYF
TRBD1,TRBJ1-1,TRBV7-8,once,TGTGCCAGCAGCTTAGCGCAAGGACAGGGGGTTTCTTTCGTAGCTTTCTTT,CASSLAQGQGVSFVAFF
NA,TRBJ2-5,TRBV7-2,NA,TGTGCCAGCAGCCTAGGACTGGTCCAAGAGACCCAGTACTTC,CASSLGLVQETQYF
NA,TRBJ2-2,TRBV9,NA,TGTGCCAGCAGCGTAGGATCCGCACGAAACACCGGGGAGCTGTTTTTT,CASSVGSARNTGELFF
TRBD1,TRBJ1-2,TRBV11-2,NA,TGTGCCAGCAGCCCGACAGGGGGCGAAGGTGGCTACACCTTC,CASSPTGGEGGYTF
NA,TRBJ1-3,TRBV18,once,TGTGCCAGCTCAACGACGGACCTGGGGCACGGAAACACCATATATTTT,CASSTTDLGHGNTIYF
TRBD1,TRBJ1-2,TRBV28,NA,TGTGCCAGCAGATCTCCGGGACAGGGATTGGGCGGCTACACCTTC,CASRSPGQGLGGYTF
NA,TRBJ1-1,TRBV12-5,NA,TGTGCTAGTGGTTTGGTAGTAGGCTCAACCACTGAAGCTTTCTTT,CASGLVVGSTTEAFF
NA,TRBJ1-1,TRBV4-3,NA,TGCGCCAGCAGCCAAGATGGCCCCCGAGGGAGGACTGAAGCTTTCTTT,CASSQDGPRGRTEAFF
NA,TRBJ1-1,TRBV7-6,once,TGTGCCAGCAGCTTAAGGGTGGGGGGCACTGAAGCTTTCTTT,CASSLRVGGTEAFF
TRBD1,TRBJ2-4,TRBV27,NA,TGTGCCAGCAGACCCAGTGGTCGGGACAGGGGGCCTAGGGTCAAAAACATTCAGTACTTC,CASRPSGRDRGPRVKNIQYF
TRBD2,TRBJ2-1,TRBV5-1,NA,TGCGCCAGCAGCTTGCACGGCGGGGGGCTCTACAATGAGCAGTTCTTC,CASSLHGGGLYNEQFF
NA,TRBJ1-4,TRBV5-1,NA,TGCGCCAGCAGCCTCGGGGTTTCTAATGAAAAACTGTTTTTT,CASSLGVSNEKLFF
TRBD1,TRBJ2-7,TRBV29-1,NA,TGCAGCGTTTTAGGAGGGGACAGGGGATCGCGGGAGCAGTACTTC,CSVLGGDRGSREQYF
TRBD1,TRBJ2-1,TRBV10-3,NA,TGTGCCATCAGGGATAGCCGGGACAGGGGTTCCAATGAGCAGTTCTTC,CAIRDSRDRGSNEQFF
NA,TRBJ1-3,TRBV18,NA,TGTGCCAGCTCACCACCAGGGGCTTCTGGAAACACCATATATTTT,CASSPPGASGNTIYF
TRBD1,TRBJ2-2,TRBV7-3,NA,TGTGCCAGCAGCCGTGGACAGGGTATTAATACCGGGGAGCTGTTTTTT,CASSRGQGINTGELFF
NA,TRBJ2-2,TRBV7-2,NA,TGTGCCAGCAGCTTAGAACAGGTCCGCACCGGGGAGCTGTTTTTT,CASSLEQVRTGELFF
TRBD2,TRBJ2-1,TRBV6-5,NA,TGTGCCAGCAGTTCAACCGGGACTAACTCCTACAATGAGCAGTTCTTC,CASSSTGTNSYNEQFF
NA,TRBJ1-5,TRBV7-8,NA,TGTGCCAGCAGCTTACGACCCGATTGGACAGAATATAGCAATCAGCCCCAGCATTTT,CASSLRPDWTEYSNQPQHF
NA,TRBJ1-1,TRBV11-2,NA,TGTGCCAGCAGCTTGGGAGTCTTGAACACTGAAGCTTTCTTT,CASSLGVLNTEAFF
TRBD2,TRBJ2-2,TRBV27,few,TGTGCCAGCAGTTTCGGGGGGGATAGGACCGGGGAGCTGTTTTTT,CASSFGGDRTGELFF
TRBD2,TRBJ2-1,TRBV30,NA,TGTGCCTGGAGTGTACGGTCTAGCGGGGGGGGTGAGCAGTTCTTC,CAWSVRSSGGGEQFF
NA,TRBJ1-2,TRBV18,NA,TGTGCCAGCTCACCGGATCAAGGGGGATCGGGCTACACCTTC,CASSPDQGGSGYTF
NA,TRBJ2-1,TRBV9,NA,TGTGCCAGCAGCGCCTCTAGCGAAGTGCAGTTCTTC,CASSASSEVQFF
NA,TRBJ2-5,TRBV10-3,NA,TGTGCCATCAGTGAGTTTGACAGCCAAGAGACCCAGTACTTC,CAISEFDSQETQYF
NA,TRBJ2-5,TRBV4-2,NA,TGTGCCAGCAGCCAAGTGGGGGGGGCCCAAGAGACCCAGTACTTC,CASSQVGGAQETQYF
TRBD1,TRBJ1-1,TRBV10-3,NA,TGTGCCACGTGGACAGGGAACACTGAAGCTTTCTTT,CATWTGNTEAFF
NA,TRBJ2-7,TRBV27,NA,TGTGCCAGCGGCGTGGGGGGCCTTTTCAGCGAGCAGTACTTC,CASGVGGLFSEQYF
TRBD2,TRBJ2-1,TRBV7-3,NA,TGTGCCAGCAGCTTTAGCGGGGGACTTTCCTACAATGAGCAGTTCTTC,CASSFSGGLSYNEQFF
TRBD1,TRBJ2-7,TRBV5-1,NA,TGCGCCAGCAGGGGGACAGCAGCCTACGAGCAGTACTTC,CASRGTAAYEQYF
NA,TRBJ1-1,TRBV25-1,few,TGTGCCAGCAGTGAGAACAGGGATGGGACTGAAGCTTTCTTT,CASSENRDGTEAFF
NA,TRBJ1-5,TRBV30,NA,TGTGCCTGGAGTGTGGGGGAACAGCCCCAGCATTTT,CAWSVGEQPQHF
NA,TRBJ1-6,TRBV7-9,few,TGTGCCAGCAGAGAGGGGAATTCACCCCTCCACTTT,CASREGNSPLHF
TRBD1,TRBJ2-7,TRBV18,NA,TGTGCCAGCTCACTGAGACTGGGACAGCACTCTTACGAGCAGTACTTC,CASSLRLGQHSYEQYF
NA,TRBJ2-1,TRBV11-2,NA,TGTGCCAGCAGCCCCCGAGAGAGCTCCTACAATGAGCAGTTCTTC,CASSPRESSYNEQFF
NA,TRBJ2-1,TRBV12-5,NA,TGTGCTAGTGGTTTGCCGGGTGGTTCCTACAATGAGCAGTTCTTC,CASGLPGGSYNEQFF
NA,TRBJ2-5,TRBV29-1,NA,TGCAGCGTTATACGGGACGTGGGGACCCAGTACTTC,CSVIRDVGTQYF
NA,TRBJ2-7,TRBV6-1,NA,TGTGCCAGCAGCCTACAGGGCCTTAATCCCTACGAGCAGTACTTC,CASSLQGLNPYEQYF
NA,TRBJ1-6,TRBV4-1,NA,TGCGCCAGCAGCCAAGATTATAGGGAGCGGAGGGCCCGCTCACCCCTCCACTTT,CASSQDYRERRARSPLHF
NA,TRBJ1-4,TRBV4-1,NA,TGCGCCAGCAGCCAAGAACAAAATCGCCAGGGCGGAAAACTGTTTTTT,CASSQEQNRQGGKLFF
TRBD2,TRBJ2-1,TRBV7-8,once,TGTGCCAGCAGCGTGCCATCGGGGGGAAATAACAATGAGCAGTTCTTC,CASSVPSGGNNNEQFF
NA,TRBJ2-5,TRBV9,NA,TGTGCCAGCAGCCCCAGTGGATGGGAGACCCAGTACTTC,CASSPSGWETQYF
TRBD2,TRBJ2-5,TRBV7-2,NA,TGTGCCAGCAGCACCGCTCAGACGGGGGGGGGATGGCCCCAGTACTTC,CASSTAQTGGGWPQYF
NA,TRBJ1-2,TRBV9,NA,TGTGCCAGCAGCGTAGTGGGCGGGGTCGGTGGCTACACCTTC,CASSVVGGVGGYTF
NA,TRBJ1-5,TRBV23-1,NA,TGCGCCAGCAGTCTCGAAACCCCTCAGCCCCAGCATTTT,CASSLETPQPQHF